This note documents a single T cell receptor beta chain sequence. The data were produced by immunoSEQ multiplex PCR, yet TCRdb's version contains in-frame clones alone and is incomplete. The sample lists around 78,000 clones; around 94% were seen once. V lost 1 base to trimming and J lost 4 bases; unmatched junction nucleotides: 0. CDR3 length: 14 residues. In germline, CDR1 is MNHEY, CDR2 SVGAGI. The entry originates in a study of technical replicates of blood from several donors. The rearrangement joins TRBV6-5 to TRBJ1-1, with TRBD1 matching 10 bases. Sequenced sample: T cells isolated from PBMCs. The clonotype originates from a human donor in good health. The CDR3 here is CASSYWTGGTEAFF. The CDR3 bases are TGTGCCAGCAGTTACTGGACAGGGGGCACTGAAGCTTTCTTT.